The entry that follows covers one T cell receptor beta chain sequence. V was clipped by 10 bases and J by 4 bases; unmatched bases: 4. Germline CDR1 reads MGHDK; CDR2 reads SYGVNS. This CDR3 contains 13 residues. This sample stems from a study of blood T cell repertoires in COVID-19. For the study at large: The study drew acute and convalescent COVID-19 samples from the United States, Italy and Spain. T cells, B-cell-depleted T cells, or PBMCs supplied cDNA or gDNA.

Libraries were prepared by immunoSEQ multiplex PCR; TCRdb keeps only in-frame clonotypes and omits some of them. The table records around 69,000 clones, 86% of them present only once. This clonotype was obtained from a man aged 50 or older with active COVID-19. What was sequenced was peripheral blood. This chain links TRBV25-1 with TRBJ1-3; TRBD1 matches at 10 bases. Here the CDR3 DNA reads TGTGCCACTCAGGGACAGGGGGGAAACACCATATATTTT. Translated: CATQGQGGNTIYF.